The text below deals with one T cell receptor (beta chain). Its antigen remains unknown. The sample comes from a study of long-term antiretroviral therapy in people with HIV. Whole-study context: The earliest samples predate the 2015 immediate-ART recommendation by about a decade.

The assay, immunoSEQ v3.0, was run at survey level. Profiled with immunoSEQ multiplex PCR; TCRdb holds only in-frame clones, not every one. The sample yields some 2,500 clones, 60% to 85% seen once. Study-level points and caveats: Post-treatment diversity went higher with ART but stayed below transplant donor controls. It was not possible to obtain data on ART adherence, viral resistance or therapy changes. The range of CDR3 lengths in HIV repertoires proved narrower than that found in controls.

V lost 6 bases to trimming and J lost 7 bases, with 12 bases between them. The CDR3 has 12 residues. Germline V CDR1 and CDR2: MNHNS, SASEGT. This chain uses TRBV6-1 with TRBJ2-5; no reliable D call. Specimen: unsorted PBMCs, collected 0.4 years before starting antiretroviral therapy. This TCR derives from a middle-aged woman with HIV. The CDR3: CASRFGPGTQYF. The CDR3 bases are TGTGCCAGCAGATTTGGCCCAGGGACCCAGTACTTC.